One and the same sample provided the 24 T cell receptor beta chains below, sequenced in a study of long-term antiretroviral therapy in people with HIV. This was the immunoSEQ v3.0 assay at survey level. Method: immunoSEQ multiplex PCR; TCRdb's copy keeps in-frame clones and lacks some. The sample has under 45,000 clones, about 93% seen once. Sequenced material: unsorted PBMCs, taken around 5 years after starting antiretroviral therapy. These receptors were obtained from a woman between 50 and 59 years old with HIV.

J is TRBJ1-3 and V is TRBV7-8, with a possible D match to TRBD1 (6 bases). The V end was cut by 2 bases, the J end by 7 bases, with 15 bases between. The CDR3 is 15 amino acids. Germline assignment: CDR1 SGHVS and CDR2 FQNEAQ. The CDR3 region has the DNA TGTGCCAGCAGCTTATCACAGGGTGGTGGGAACACCATATATTTT. Translation: CASSLSQGGGNTIYF.

V and J are TRBV27 and TRBJ1-6; no reliable D call. This CDR3 comprises 14 residues. The ends were cut back, 2 bases at V and 7 bases at J, with 9 bases in the middle. CDR1 is MNHEY and CDR2 is SMNVEV in the germline V gene (reference sequence). CDR3 amino acids: CASSLARPNSPLHF. The CDR3 region has the DNA TGTGCCAGCAGTTTAGCCCGACCCAATTCACCCCTCCACTTT.

In this sample, this clone turned up once. The chain has TRBV11-2 and TRBJ1-4, with a weak D call TRBD1 (6 bases). This CDR3 is built from 17 residues. The germline V gene has CDR1 SGHAT and CDR2 FQNNGV. Trimming shortened V by 0 bases and J by 7 bases, and 18 bases separated the two germline ends. The CDR3 is CASSLDLRTGMGEKLFF. Written as DNA, the CDR3 is TGTGCCAGCAGCTTAGATCTACGAACAGGGATGGGTGAAAAACTGTTTTTT.

The CDR3: CASSFTASDTGELFF. As DNA, the CDR3 is TGCGCCAGCAGCTTTACGGCTAGCGATACCGGGGAGCTGTTTTTT. The chain employs TRBV5-1 and TRBJ2-2; D possibly corresponds to TRBD2 (6 bases). CDR3 size: 15 residues. In germline, CDR1 is SGHRS, CDR2 YFSETQ. Trimming stripped 2 bases from V and 5 bases from J, with 13 bases between.

The chain recombines TRBV7-2 with TRBJ2-1, with 8 bases that match TRBD2. The germline V gene encodes CDR1 SGHTA and CDR2 FQGNSA. With 1 base clipped from V and 5 bases from J, the junction kept 4 bases outside the gene matches. This CDR3 spans 15 amino acids. This chain's CDR3 is CASSLDAGGNNEQFF. As DNA, the CDR3 is TGTGCCAGCAGCTTAGATGCGGGGGGTAACAATGAGCAGTTCTTC.

The chain uses TRBV6-5 and TRBJ2-7, with D possibly matching TRBD1 (6 bases). Germline CDR1 MNHEY, CDR2 SVGAGI. The V and J ends lost 6 bases and 7 bases respectively, with 19 bases between them. There are 14 residues in the CDR3. The CDR3 DNA reads TGTGCCAGCAGATCCTCGACAGGCCTTGGGGAGCAGTACTTC. It specifies CASRSSTGLGEQYF.

The CDR3 spells CASSPGDYHQFF. The CDR3 bases are TGTGCCAGCAGCCCCGGGGACTATCACCAGTTCTTC. The rearrangement links TRBV6-1 to TRBJ2-1; 7 bases line up with TRBD2. Germline V CDR1 and CDR2: MNHNS, SASEGT. This CDR3 spans 12 amino acids. V shed 6 bases and J 13 bases; nucleotides not matched to a gene: 9.

This clone was detected a few times. The chain employs TRBV4-1 and TRBJ2-7; TRBD1 might be the D (5 bases). The CDR3 contains 15 residues. CDR1 MGHRA and CDR2 YSYEKL come from the germline V gene. V was shortened by 1 base and J by 4 bases, with 14 bases between the two germline ends. The CDR3 DNA follows: TGCGCCAGCAGCCAAGGCAGCCAGGGTGGTTACGAGCAGTACTTC. Protein: CASSQGSQGGYEQYF.

This clone has only one observation. The rearrangement links TRBV11-2 to TRBJ2-3; D not certain. The V end was cut by 2 bases, the J end by 1 base, with 10 bases between. The CDR3 contains 15 residues. Looked up from germline, CDR1 is SGHAT and CDR2 is FQNNGV. The DNA for the CDR3 is TGTGCCAGCAGCTTACGTCCGGGTGGCACAGATACGCAGTATTTT. Protein sequence: CASSLRPGGTDTQYF.

The genes are TRBV5-4 and TRBJ2-5; D gene ambiguous. The CDR3 contains 12 residues. Trimming pared 1 base from V and 4 bases from J, leaving 5 bases between. Germline assignment: CDR1 SGHNT and CDR2 YYREEE (reference sequence). The CDR3: CASSLLSETQYF. DNA of the CDR3: TGTGCCAGCAGCTTGTTGTCAGAGACCCAGTACTTC.

The V gene is TRBV9, the J gene TRBJ1-1; D unresolved. Germline V gives CDR1 SGDLS, CDR2 YYNGEE. Trimming stripped 0 bases from V and 1 base from J, with 7 bases between. The length of the CDR3 is 14 residues. CDR3 in amino acids: CASSVGPGNTEAFF. DNA of the CDR3: TGTGCCAGCAGCGTAGGGCCGGGGAACACTGAAGCTTTCTTT. Looking up the rest from reference TRBV9 and TRBJ1-1 gives the full variable domain: DSGVTQTPKHLITATGQRVTLRCSPRSGDLSVYWYQQSLDQGLQFLIQYYNGEERAKGNILERFSAQQFPDLHSELNLSSLELGDSALYFCASSVGPGNTEAFFGQGTRLTVV.

J is TRBJ1-1 and V is TRBV7-6; D is uncertain. Germline CDR1 and CDR2: SGHVS and FNYEAQ. This CDR3 is built from 16 residues. Trimming took 5 bases from V and 0 from J, leaving 16 bases between them. CDR3 coding DNA: TGTGCCAGCAGCCTACAGACATCAAAGCTGAACACTGAAGCTTTCTTT. Its translation is CASSLQTSKLNTEAFF. Together with reference TRBV7-6 and TRBJ1-1, the CDR3 gives the full variable domain: GAGVSQSPRYKVTKRGQDVALRCDPISGHVSLYWYRQALGQGPEFLTYFNYEAQQDKSGLPNDRFSAERPEGSISTLTIQRTEQRDSAMYRCASSLQTSKLNTEAFFGQGTRLTVV.

This chain joins TRBV30 and TRBJ1-2; weak D call: TRBD1 (5 bases). This CDR3 is built from 16 residues. The V end lost 1 base, the J end lost 4 bases, and 19 bases lay between the germline ends. CDR1 and CDR2 from the germline V gene are GTSNPN and SVGIG (reference sequence). CDR3 residues: CAWSALTLQAVYGYTF. The CDR3 DNA reads TGTGCCTGGAGTGCTCTAACCCTACAGGCCGTCTATGGCTACACCTTC.

This clone has more than one count but fewer than ten. The CDR3 loop reads CASRGGSGLEQYF. CDR3 DNA: TGTGCCAGCAGAGGGGGAAGCGGGCTCGAGCAGTACTTC. This sequence joins TRBV5-4 and TRBJ2-7, with D perhaps being TRBD1 or TRBD2 (6 bases each). The CDR3 sequence is 13 residues long. V dropped 5 bases and J dropped 6 bases, with 15 bases sitting between them. The germline V gene has CDR1 SGHNT and CDR2 YYREEE (reference sequence).

The chain combines TRBV30 with TRBJ1-3; no definite D call. Between the trimmed V and J ends, which lost 6 bases and 0 bases, there was a span of 9 bases. This CDR3 has 13 amino acids. Per the germline V gene, CDR1 is GTSNPN and CDR2 is SVGIG (reference sequence). For the CDR3, the DNA is TGTGCCTGCGAGGGATTCTCTGGAAACACCATATATTTT. Translating gives CACEGFSGNTIYF. Complete variable domain (other parts from reference TRBV30 and TRBJ1-3): SQTIHQWPATLVQPVGSPLSLECTVEGTSNPNLYWYRQAAGRGLQLLFYSVGIGQISSEVPQNLSASRPQDRQFILSSKKLLLSDSGFYLCACEGFSGNTIYFGEGSWLTVV.

On this clone: A read error may account for a junction end that differs from germline. The chain recombines TRBV19 with TRBJ2-1; the match to TRBD1 covers 7 bases. The length of the CDR3 is 11 residues. Germline values: CDR1 LNHDA, CDR2 SQIVND (reference sequence). The CDR3 DNA reads as TGTGCCAGTAGTAATATCGACAGGGCAATCTTC. This codes for CASSNIDRAIF. Full variable domain (missing parts from reference TRBV19 and TRBJ2-1): DGGITQSPKYLFRKEGQNVTLSCEQNLNHDAMYWYRQDPGQGLRLIYYSQIVNDFQKGDIAEGYSVSREKKESFPLTVTSAQKNPTAFYLCASSNIDRAIFGPGTRLTVL.

The gene calls are TRBV27 and TRBJ2-3, with D possibly matching TRBD2 (6 bases). Germline loops: CDR1 MNHEY, CDR2 SMNVEV (reference sequence). Deletions cut 7 bases from V and 2 bases from J, with 13 bases between. This CDR3 has 14 amino acids. CDR3 DNA: TGTGCCAGCACTTGGACTACTGCCACAGATACGCAGTATTTT. This codes for CASTWTTATDTQYF.

The chain has TRBV9 and TRBJ2-5, with D perhaps given as TRBD1 or TRBD2 (5 bases each). The J call is in doubt because the DNA end fits TRBJ2-7 better. The CDR3 is 13 amino acids. Germline assignment: CDR1 SGDLS and CDR2 YYNGEE. CDR3 bases: TGTGCCAGCAGCGTCCGGGACCTCTACGAGCAGTACTTC. Its protein product is CASSVRDLYEQYF.

The chain couples TRBV21-1 to TRBJ2-5; the D call in the table, TRBD2, was not verified against the DNA. TRBV21-1 represents a pseudogene. The CDR3 loop spans 15 amino acids. For the CDR3, the DNA is TGTGCCAGCAGACTCCCTAAGGAGTTAAAAGAGACCCAGTACTTC. Translating it yields CASRLPKELKETQYF.

This chain connects TRBV5-1 to TRBJ2-1; 16 positions match TRBD2. V shed 4 bases and J 6 bases; nucleotides not matched to a gene: 7. The CDR3 has 17 residues. CDR1 and CDR2 from the germline V gene are SGHRS and YFSETQ. The CDR3 sequence is CASSMGLAGGLRNEQFF. The CDR3 region has the DNA TGCGCCAGCAGCATGGGACTAGCGGGGGGGTTACGCAATGAGCAGTTCTTC.

The chain employs TRBV7-3 and TRBJ2-7, with a tentative D call TRBD1 (5 bases). Trimming took 1 base from V and 6 from J, leaving 10 bases between them. The CDR3 loop spans 13 amino acids. Germline V gene data show CDR1 as SGHTA and CDR2 as FQGTGA. The CDR3 DNA reads as TGTGCCAGCAGCTTAAAGGGGTCAGGCGAGCAGTACTTC. Protein product: CASSLKGSGEQYF.

V and J are TRBV5-6 and TRBJ1-1; D possibly corresponds to TRBD1 (5 bases). Germline V lookup: CDR1 SGHDT, CDR2 YYEEEE. This CDR3 has 14 residues. V was pared by 4 bases and J by 7 bases, with 17 bases between. CDR3 nucleotides: TGTGCCAGCAGCCGGGGCCTCCAGCGCGATGAAGCTTTCTTT. It translates to CASSRGLQRDEAFF.

The chain couples TRBV28 to TRBJ1-3; 8 positions match TRBD1. The CDR3 sequence is 16 residues long. Per the germline V gene, CDR1 is MDHEN and CDR2 is SYDVKM. The trim removed 7 bases at V and 4 bases at J, leaving 12 bases unmatched. In nucleotides, the CDR3 is TGTGCCAGCACCCAAACAGAAGGGACAGGAGGAAACACCATATATTTT. Its translation is CASTQTEGTGGNTIYF.

The chain has TRBV6-5 and TRBJ1-1; perhaps TRBD1 as D (5 bases). V was trimmed by 6 bases and J by 1 base, leaving 12 bases between them. Germline assignment: CDR1 MNHEY and CDR2 SVGAGI. The CDR3 covers 14 residues. The DNA of the CDR3 is TGTGCCAGCAGAACGGGGACGGGGAACACTGAAGCTTTCTTT. Translating it yields CASRTGTGNTEAFF.